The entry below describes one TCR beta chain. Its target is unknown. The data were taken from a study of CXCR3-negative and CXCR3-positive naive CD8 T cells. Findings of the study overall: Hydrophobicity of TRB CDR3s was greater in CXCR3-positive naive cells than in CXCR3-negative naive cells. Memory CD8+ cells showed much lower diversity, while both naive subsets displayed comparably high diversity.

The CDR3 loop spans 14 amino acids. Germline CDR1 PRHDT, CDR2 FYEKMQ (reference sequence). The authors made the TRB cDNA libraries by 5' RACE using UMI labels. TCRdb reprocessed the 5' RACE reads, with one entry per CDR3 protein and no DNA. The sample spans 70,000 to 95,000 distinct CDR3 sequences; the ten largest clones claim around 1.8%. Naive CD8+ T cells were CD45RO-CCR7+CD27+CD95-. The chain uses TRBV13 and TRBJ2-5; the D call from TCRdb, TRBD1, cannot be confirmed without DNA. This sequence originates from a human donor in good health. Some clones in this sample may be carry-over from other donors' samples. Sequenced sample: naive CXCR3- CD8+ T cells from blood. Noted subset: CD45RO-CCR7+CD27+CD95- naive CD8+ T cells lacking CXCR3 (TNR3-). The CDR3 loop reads CASSFRGLQETQYF.